Included here is one T cell receptor (beta chain) sequence, with context. This specimen belongs to a study of blood T cell repertoires in COVID-19. Study overall: Sample material is recorded as cDNA or gDNA derived from T cells, B-cell-depleted T cells, or PBMCs.

Data came from immunoSEQ multiplex PCR; TCRdb stores just in-frame clones and leaves some out. The table shows about 190,000 clones, with 75% to 95% occurring only once. Sequenced input: peripheral blood. This receptor was taken from a man over 45 with acute or convalescent COVID-19.

CDR3 DNA sequence: TGTGCCAGCAGTTACTCGGCAGGGTGGGACACTGAAGCTTTCTTT. It yields the protein CASSYSAGWDTEAFF. This chain links TRBV6-6 with TRBJ1-1; D possibly corresponds to TRBD1 (5 bases). Germline lookup yields CDR1 MNHNY and CDR2 SVGAGI (reference sequence). CDR3 size: 15 residues. Trimming took 0 bases from V and 3 from J, leaving 11 bases between them.